This T cell receptor beta chain is drawn from a study of identifying expanded T cells in peripheral blood. The assay was immunoSEQ multiplex PCR, and TCRdb's table has in-frame clones only and misses some. The table has 75,000 to 95,000 clones, about 85% seen once; the top ten hold 4% to 5.5%. This clone was detected a few times. The target antigen is unknown. During the collection period, no donor immune events like infections were recorded. Germline assignment: CDR1 SGHRS and CDR2 YFSETQ. CDR3 length equals 14 residues. The V end lost 0 bases, the J end lost 5 bases, and 9 bases lay between the germline ends. Study results and limitations: Technical replicates showed about 1.1 changed clones; around 2 weeks around 15; four weeks 19. Variance in clone template counts between roughly two-week samples significantly increased with total template count across all healthy donors.

Sequencing was performed on blood. The sequence was obtained from a person between 18 and 69 years old in good health. This chain links TRBV5-1 with TRBJ1-3; D call uncertain. The CDR3 DNA reads as TGCGCCAGCAGCTTGGACAGTTTTCGAAACACCATATATTTT. It specifies CASSLDSFRNTIYF.